This TCR beta chain was identified in a study of OX40 agonist ivuxolimab in advanced cancers. Across the study: The dose-escalation cohort was over 65% male, with a mean age of approximately 62 years, ranging about 20 to 85.

To note about this clone: The antigen remains unidentified.

Whole-study findings and limits: Some nonresponders additionally presented with little normalized T-cell clonal expansion. Fewer expanded clones were found on average in CD4+ than in CD8+ T cells. Partial responders treated at 0.1-3.0 mg/kg exhibited clonal expansion among the lowest measured.

This CDR3 contains 15 residues. The V gene lost 4 bases and the J gene lost 2 bases, with 14 bases spanning the gap. Per germline, CDR1 SGHNT and CDR2 YYREEE (reference sequence). The protocol was immunoSEQ multiplex PCR, while the TCRdb copy is restricted to in-frame clones and leaves out a portion. The profile shows roughly 64,000 clones, 87% of them singletons. The specimen was CD4+ or CD8+ T cells sorted from blood, collected in a trial of the OX40 agonist ivuxolimab. The V and J genes are TRBV5-4 and TRBJ2-3, with D unresolved. This clonotype originated in an adult with an advanced solid tumor such as melanoma, head and neck, liver or kidney cancer. The CDR3 nucleotides read TGTGCCAGCAGCCCCGAAACCTTTCCCACAGATACGCAGTATTTT. This gives the protein CASSPETFPTDTQYF. The complete variable domain, with remaining parts taken from reference TRBV5-4 and TRBJ2-3, reads ETGVTQSPTHLIKTRGQQVTLRCSSQSGHNTVSWYQQALGQGPQFIFQYYREEENGRGNFPPRFSGLQFPNYSSELNVNALELDDSALYLCASSPETFPTDTQYFGPGTRLTVL.